Listed here are 21 T cell receptor beta chains from one sample, sequenced in a study of blood T cell repertoires in COVID-19. The data were produced by immunoSEQ multiplex PCR, yet TCRdb's version contains in-frame clones alone and is incomplete. The table includes 95,000 to 150,000 clones, about three quarters detected once. The material sequenced was peripheral blood. All receptors come from a human donor with acute or convalescent COVID-19. The donor label of this sample is uncertain.

This clone was counted at least ten times. This CDR3 is CASSRGLIRDEQFF. CDR3 nucleotides: TGTGCCAGCAGCAGGGGACTAATTAGGGATGAGCAGTTCTTC. This rearrangement joins TRBV7-8 to TRBJ2-1; TRBD2 matches at 7 bases. Germline V gives CDR1 SGHVS, CDR2 FQNEAQ. This CDR3 has 14 residues. Trimming took 5 bases from V and 8 from J; bases not matched to a gene: 9.

The chain uses TRBV7-2 and TRBJ1-5, with a possible D match to TRBD1 (5 bases). The CDR3 is 14 residues long. Germline V gene sequence: CDR1 SGHTA, CDR2 FQGNSA. V lost 3 bases, J lost 5 bases, and 11 bases lay in between. CDR3 coding DNA: TGTGCCAGCAGCTTCGGGGGGATAGATCAGCCCCAGCATTTT. Translated: CASSFGGIDQPQHF.

V and J are TRBV7-9 and TRBJ1-1; 9 positions agree with TRBD1. J lost 2 bases, V lost 4 bases, and 5 bases had no gene match. The CDR3 is 15 amino acids. The germline CDR1 and CDR2 sequences are SEHNR and FQNEAQ (reference sequence). For the CDR3, the DNA is TGTGCCAGCAGCTCCTCGGACAGGGGTAACACTGAAGCTTTCTTT. Amino acids: CASSSSDRGNTEAFF.

The rearrangement links TRBV3-1 (or the pseudogene TRBV3-2) to TRBJ1-2; D is unresolved. Germline V gene lookup returns CDR1 LGHDT and CDR2 YNNKEL (reference sequence). Trimming left V 3 bases short and J 3 bases short, with 5 bases between. CDR3 length: 12 amino acids. The CDR3 sequence: CASSQAYYGYTF. In DNA form, the CDR3 reads TGTGCCAGCAGCCAGGCATACTATGGCTACACCTTC.

This clone was picked up a small number of times. V usage is TRBV2 and J usage is TRBJ2-2; 9 bases align to TRBD1. V lost 6 bases, J lost 5 bases, and 19 bases stayed unmatched. The CDR3 totals 19 residues. Germline V gene sequence: CDR1 SNHLY, CDR2 FYNNEI. CDR3 loop: CASRPRQGVIGFITGELFF. The CDR3 DNA reads as TGTGCCAGCAGACCTAGACAGGGGGTTATCGGTTTCATAACCGGGGAGCTGTTTTTT.

The chain recombines TRBV2 with TRBJ1-2, with unresolved D. The CDR3 length is 14 residues. Germline loops: CDR1 SNHLY, CDR2 FYNNEI. With 5 bases removed from V and 3 bases from J, the gap between germline ends came to 13 bases. Here the CDR3 reads CASSRSRGDYGYTF. In DNA form, the CDR3 reads TGTGCCAGCAGTCGAAGCCGCGGGGACTATGGCTACACCTTC.

The gene calls are TRBV11-2 and TRBJ1-2; TRBD1 matches 11 bases. There are 15 residues in the CDR3. Trimming at V came to 2 bases and at J to 2 bases, leaving 1 base not matched to a gene. CDR1 is SGHAT, CDR2 FQNNGV, per germline. This CDR3 reads CASSLRTGGNYGYTF. CDR3 sequence (DNA): TGTGCCAGCAGCTTACGGACAGGGGGCAACTATGGCTACACCTTC.

This clone was seen only a few times. V is TRBV5-1 and J is TRBJ2-3; tentative D call: TRBD1 (5 bases). V dropped 0 bases and J dropped 6 bases, with 11 bases sitting between them. There are 14 residues in the CDR3. Germline values: CDR1 SGHRS, CDR2 YFSETQ. As DNA, the CDR3 is TGCGCCAGCAGCTTGGAGGGGCGAGCGGATACGCAGTATTTT. Amino acid sequence: CASSLEGRADTQYF.

This clone was detected only a few times. Other DNA sequences in this specimen translate into the identical CDR3. The V gene is TRBV3-1 (or the pseudogene TRBV3-2), the J gene TRBJ2-3, with 7 nucleotides matching TRBD2. Trimming took 3 bases from V and 2 from J; bases not matched to a gene: 2. In germline, CDR1 is LGHDT, CDR2 YNNKEL (reference sequence). This CDR3 has 14 residues. CDR3 nucleotides: TGTGCCAGCAGCCATGGGACTAACACAGATACGCAGTATTTT. It is translated as CASSHGTNTDTQYF.

This sequence joins TRBV19 and TRBJ1-1; 8 bases map to TRBD1. The V segment lost 2 bases and the J segment 3 bases; nucleotides outside the gene matches: 8. Germline CDR1 and CDR2: LNHDA and SQIVND (reference sequence). The CDR3 loop spans 16 amino acids. The DNA for the CDR3 is TGTGCCAGTAGTATAATCCAGGGGGCGTTGGACACTGAAGCTTTCTTT. This gives the protein CASSIIQGALDTEAFF. Based on the CDR3 plus reference TRBV19 and TRBJ1-1, the full variable domain is DGGITQSPKYLFRKEGQNVTLSCEQNLNHDAMYWYRQDPGQGLRLIYYSQIVNDFQKGDIAEGYSVSREKKESFPLTVTSAQKNPTAFYLCASSIIQGALDTEAFFGQGTRLTVV.

The chain is built from TRBV2 and TRBJ1-3, with TRBD1 matching 7 bases. The germline gives CDR1 SNHLY, CDR2 FYNNEI. The CDR3 has 14 residues. V was clipped by 7 bases and J by 9 bases; unmatched bases: 12. The chain's CDR3 is CASNGDSPPTTIYF. The DNA of the CDR3 is TGTGCCAGCAATGGGGACAGTCCCCCTACCACCATATATTTT. The complete variable domain, with remaining parts taken from reference TRBV2 and TRBJ1-3, reads EPEVTQTPSHQVTQMGQEVILRCVPISNHLYFYWYRQILGQKVEFLVSFYNNEISEKSEIFDDQFSVERPDGSNFTLKIRSTKLEDSAMYFCASNGDSPPTTIYFGEGSWLTVV.

The gene calls are TRBV30 and TRBJ1-1, with D unclear. The length of the CDR3 is 13 residues. Trimming cost V 7 bases and J 1 base, with 13 bases left between them. The germline V gene encodes CDR1 GTSNPN and CDR2 SVGIG (reference sequence). The CDR3 DNA reads as TGTGCCTTAACATCCCGTGGGAACACTGAAGCTTTCTTT. Amino acid sequence: CALTSRGNTEAFF.

Comment on this clone: One end of the junction fails to match germline, which may point to a read error. The chain carries TRBV2 and TRBJ1-4, with D possibly TRBD1 on 6 matching bases. The CDR3 has 14 amino acids. Germline V gene data show CDR1 as SNHLY and CDR2 as FYNNEI. The CDR3, as DNA: TGTGCCAGCAATGAAGGGGGGCCGAATGAAAAACTGTTTTTT. Translating it yields CASNEGGPNEKLFF.

The chain links TRBV5-5 to TRBJ2-7; 8 nucleotides agree with TRBD1. V lost 0 bases and J lost 4; bases outside the gene matches: 3. This CDR3 has 14 amino acids. Per the germline V gene, CDR1 is SGHKS and CDR2 is YYEKEE (reference sequence). Here the CDR3 DNA reads TGTGCCAGCAGCTTGGATCACAGGGGGTACGAGCAGTACGTC. This encodes CASSLDHRGYEQYV.

J is TRBJ2-3 and V is TRBV7-9; maybe TRBD1 (8 bases). The CDR3 sequence is 14 residues long. The V gene's germline CDR1 is SEHNR and CDR2 FQNEAQ (reference sequence). V was cut by 3 bases and J by 5 bases, with 12 bases left in between. The CDR3 DNA is TGTGCCAGCAGCTTCTACAGGGGGGGAGATACGCAGTATTTT. This encodes CASSFYRGGDTQYF.

This clone was seen ten or more times. The chain carries TRBV7-6 and TRBJ2-7, with D tentatively TRBD1 (6 bases). V was pared by 5 bases and J by 4 bases, with 15 bases between. The CDR3 sequence is 14 residues long. Germline CDR1 reads SGHVS; CDR2 reads FNYEAQ. The CDR3 here is CASSPGTNSYEQYF. CDR3 nucleotides: TGTGCCAGCAGCCCCGGGACAAATTCATACGAGCAGTACTTC.

This chain uses TRBV6-6 with TRBJ1-4; no reliable D call. The CDR3 loop spans 13 amino acids. The V gene lost 5 bases and the J gene lost 10 bases, with 14 bases spanning the gap. Germline assignment: CDR1 MNHNY and CDR2 SVGAGI (reference sequence). Here the CDR3 reads CASSPTDRGKLFF. The CDR3 DNA sequence: TGTGCCAGCAGTCCTACGGACCGGGGAAAACTGTTTTTT.

This clone was seen just once. The chain couples TRBV5-1 to TRBJ2-7; 7 nucleotides agree with TRBD1. The CDR3 has 15 residues. Per germline, CDR1 SGHRS and CDR2 YFSETQ. V trimming: 2 bases; J trimming: 3 bases; junction bases outside the gene matches: 8. CDR3 protein: CASSFQGTDGYEQYF. The CDR3 DNA sequence: TGCGCCAGCAGCTTTCAGGGGACAGATGGCTACGAGCAGTACTTC.

This clone was observed a handful of times. The chain is built from TRBV6-1 and TRBJ1-2; TRBD1 is a possible D gene (5 bases). V gave up 0 bases and J gave up 7 bases, with 15 bases separating them. Germline CDR1 MNHNS, CDR2 SASEGT. This CDR3 has 15 amino acids. CDR3 sequence: CASSEALRGGGGYTF. For the CDR3, the DNA is TGTGCCAGCAGTGAAGCGCTTCGGGGGGGAGGTGGCTACACCTTC.

This chain's CDR3 is CASTRTGNTEAFF. The CDR3 DNA sequence: TGTGCCAGTACACGCACAGGGAACACTGAAGCTTTCTTT. V is TRBV19 and J is TRBJ1-1; TRBD1 is a possible D gene (5 bases). The germline V and J ends were trimmed by 7 bases and 1 base, with 10 bases remaining between them. This CDR3 is 13 amino acids long. CDR1 and CDR2 (germline): LNHDA, SQIVND (reference sequence).

The V gene is TRBV28, the J gene TRBJ2-5; D is unclear. V was clipped by 6 bases and J by 1 base, with 9 bases between them. The CDR3 length is 13 residues. The germline V gene has CDR1 MDHEN and CDR2 SYDVKM. The CDR3 protein is CASSEEFQETQYF. The CDR3 DNA is TGTGCCAGCAGCGAGGAATTCCAAGAGACCCAGTACTTC.